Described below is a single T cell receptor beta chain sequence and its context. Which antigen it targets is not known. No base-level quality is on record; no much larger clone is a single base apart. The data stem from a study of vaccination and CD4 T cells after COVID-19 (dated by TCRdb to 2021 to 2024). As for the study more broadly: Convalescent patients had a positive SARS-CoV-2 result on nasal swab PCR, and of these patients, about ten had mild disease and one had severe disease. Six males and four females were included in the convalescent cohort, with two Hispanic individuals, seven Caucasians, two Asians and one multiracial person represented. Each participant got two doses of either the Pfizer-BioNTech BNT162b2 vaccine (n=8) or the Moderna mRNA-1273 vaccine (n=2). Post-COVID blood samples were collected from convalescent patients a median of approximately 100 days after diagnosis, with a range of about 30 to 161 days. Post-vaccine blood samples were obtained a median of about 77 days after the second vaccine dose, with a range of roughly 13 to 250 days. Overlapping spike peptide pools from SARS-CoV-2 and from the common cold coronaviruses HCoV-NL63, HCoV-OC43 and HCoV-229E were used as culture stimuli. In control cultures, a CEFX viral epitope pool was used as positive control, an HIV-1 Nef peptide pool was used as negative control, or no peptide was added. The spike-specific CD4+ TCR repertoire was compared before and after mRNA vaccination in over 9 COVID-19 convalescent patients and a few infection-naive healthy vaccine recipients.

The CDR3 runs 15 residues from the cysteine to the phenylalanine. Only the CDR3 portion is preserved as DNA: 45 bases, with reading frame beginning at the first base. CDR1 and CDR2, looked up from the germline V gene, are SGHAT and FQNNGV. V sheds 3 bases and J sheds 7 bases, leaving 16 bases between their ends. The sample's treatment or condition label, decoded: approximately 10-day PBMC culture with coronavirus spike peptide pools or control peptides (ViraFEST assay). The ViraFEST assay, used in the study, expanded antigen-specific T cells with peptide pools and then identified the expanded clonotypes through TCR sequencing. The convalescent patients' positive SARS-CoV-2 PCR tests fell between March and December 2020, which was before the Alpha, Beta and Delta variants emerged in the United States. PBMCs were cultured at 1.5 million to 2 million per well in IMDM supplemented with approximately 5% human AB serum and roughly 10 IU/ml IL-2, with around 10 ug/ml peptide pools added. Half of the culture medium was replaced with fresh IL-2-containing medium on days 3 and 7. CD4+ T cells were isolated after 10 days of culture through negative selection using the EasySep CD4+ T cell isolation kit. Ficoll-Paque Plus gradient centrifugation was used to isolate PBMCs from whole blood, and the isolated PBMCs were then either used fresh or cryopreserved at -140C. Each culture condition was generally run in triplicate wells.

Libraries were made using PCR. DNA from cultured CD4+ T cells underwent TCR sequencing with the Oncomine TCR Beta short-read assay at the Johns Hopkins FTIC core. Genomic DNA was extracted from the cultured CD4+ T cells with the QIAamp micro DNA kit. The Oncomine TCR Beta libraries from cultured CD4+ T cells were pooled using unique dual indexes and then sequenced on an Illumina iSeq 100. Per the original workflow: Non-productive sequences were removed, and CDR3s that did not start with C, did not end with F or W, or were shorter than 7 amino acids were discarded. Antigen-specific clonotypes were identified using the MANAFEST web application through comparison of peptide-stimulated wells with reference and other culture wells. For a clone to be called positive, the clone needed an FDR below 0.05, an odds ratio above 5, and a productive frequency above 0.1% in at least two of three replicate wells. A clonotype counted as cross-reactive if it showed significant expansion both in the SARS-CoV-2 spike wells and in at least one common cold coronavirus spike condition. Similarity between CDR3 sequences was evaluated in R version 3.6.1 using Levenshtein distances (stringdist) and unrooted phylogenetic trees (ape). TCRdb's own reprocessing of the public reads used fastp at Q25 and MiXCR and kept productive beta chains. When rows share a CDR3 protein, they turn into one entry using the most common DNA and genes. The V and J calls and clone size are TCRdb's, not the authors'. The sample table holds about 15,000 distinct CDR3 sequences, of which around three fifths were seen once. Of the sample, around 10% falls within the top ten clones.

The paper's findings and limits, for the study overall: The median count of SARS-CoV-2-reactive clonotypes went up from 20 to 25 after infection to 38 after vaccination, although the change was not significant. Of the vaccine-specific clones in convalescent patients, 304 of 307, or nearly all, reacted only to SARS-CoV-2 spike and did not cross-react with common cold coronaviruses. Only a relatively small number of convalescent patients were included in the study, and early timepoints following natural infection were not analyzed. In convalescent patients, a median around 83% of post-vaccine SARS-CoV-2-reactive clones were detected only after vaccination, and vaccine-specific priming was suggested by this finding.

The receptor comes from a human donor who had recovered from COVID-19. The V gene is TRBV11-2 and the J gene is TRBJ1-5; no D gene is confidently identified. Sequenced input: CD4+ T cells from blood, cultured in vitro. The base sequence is TGTGCCAGCAGCTTCGACGGCGCGACGGGACAGCCCCAGCATTTT. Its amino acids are CASSFDGATGQPQHF.